A single sample is the source of the 20 T cell receptor beta chains below, sequenced in a study of beta chain features in type 1 diabetes (dated by TCRdb to the late 2010s). On the study overall, not on this receptor specifically: Type 1 diabetes patients showed a moderate but significant shortening of TCRB CDR3 length in all four CD4+ subsets.

For these receptors, no antigen is known. The library was prepared using the immunoSEQ multiplex PCR assay. All of the isolated RNA was reverse transcribed with the High Capacity cDNA Reverse Transcription Kit, so expressed TCRB transcripts were sequenced. In its TCRdb copy, this immuneACCESS table keeps in-frame sequences only and misses some clones. Where compared with another copy, unresolved V genes explain less than half of these, and the others have no known cause. For this sample there are fewer than 350,000 clones; 15% appear just once. Of the sample, around 0.015% is held by the ten largest clones. The sample taken for sequencing was naive CD4+ T cells from blood. The cell subset or site label for this specimen denotes: true naive CD4+ T cells. Receptors originate from a man aged 18 to 29 with type 1 diabetes.

The V and J genes are TRBV28 and TRBJ2-7, with D possibly being TRBD1 (5 bases). CDR3 size: 14 residues. Trimming cost V 2 bases and J 3 bases, with 11 bases left between them. Germline lookup yields CDR1 MDHEN and CDR2 SYDVKM. CDR3: CASSLAGAFYEQYF. In DNA form, the CDR3 reads TGTGCCAGCAGTTTAGCTGGGGCCTTCTACGAGCAGTACTTC. Full variable domain (outside the CDR3, taken from reference TRBV28 and TRBJ2-7): DVKVTQSSRYLVKRTGEKVFLECVQDMDHENMFWYRQDPGLGLRLIYFSYDVKMKEKGDIPEGYSVSREKKERFSLILESASTNQTSMYLCASSLAGAFYEQYFGPGTRLTVT.

The gene calls are TRBV5-4 and TRBJ2-3, with 8 bases identical to TRBD1. The CDR3 runs 15 residues. After removal of 3 bases from V and 4 bases from J, the junction contained 7 bases not matched to a gene. Germline V CDR1 and CDR2: SGHNT, YYREEE (reference sequence). CDR3 nucleotides: TGTGCCAGCAGCTGGGGCAGGGGGCTACCAGATACGCAGTATTTT. This gives the protein CASSWGRGLPDTQYF.

The chain links TRBV9 to TRBJ1-1; 8 nucleotides align to TRBD1. Germline CDR1 SGDLS, CDR2 YYNGEE. V was clipped by 2 bases and J by 5 bases; unmatched bases: 11. The CDR3 has 16 amino acids. CDR3 in DNA: TGTGCCAGCAGCGTCCAGGGGGCGTCGGTAGAGACTGAAGCTTTCTTT. This encodes CASSVQGASVETEAFF.

This clone was picked up a small number of times. The chain joins TRBV4-3 to TRBJ2-7; the D gene is possibly TRBD1 (5 bases). V lost 1 base and J lost 6, with 10 bases in between. CDR1 LGHNA and CDR2 YSLEER come from the germline V gene. CDR3 size: 13 residues. The CDR3 coding sequence is TGCGCCAGCAGCCAAGTACAAGGGGTCGAGCAGTACTTC. This encodes CASSQVQGVEQYF.

V usage is TRBV5-4 and J usage is TRBJ2-2; 8 bases are shared with TRBD1. CDR3 length: 14 amino acids. V lost 4 bases, J lost 5 bases, and 4 bases stayed unmatched. Germline lookup yields CDR1 SGHNT and CDR2 YYREEE (reference sequence). This CDR3 reads CASSPWTGTGELFF. As DNA, the CDR3 is TGTGCCAGCAGCCCCTGGACAGGGACCGGGGAGCTGTTTTTT. The full variable domain, completed using reference TRBV5-4 and TRBJ2-2, is ETGVTQSPTHLIKTRGQQVTLRCSSQSGHNTVSWYQQALGQGPQFIFQYYREEENGRGNFPPRFSGLQFPNYSSELNVNALELDDSALYLCASSPWTGTGELFFGEGSRLTVL.

CDR3 sequence (DNA): TGTGCCAGCAGCGTAACTAGCGGGAGGACGTTCGGGGAGCTGTTTTTT. Protein sequence: CASSVTSGRTFGELFF. The chain recombines TRBV5-4 with TRBJ2-2, with 12 bases lining up with TRBD2. CDR1 and CDR2 (germline): SGHNT, YYREEE (reference sequence). V lost 4 bases to trimming and J lost 7 bases; unmatched junction nucleotides: 8. This CDR3 has 16 amino acids.

CDR3: CASSPGTSRYQETQYF. CDR3 in DNA: TGCGCCAGCAGCCCCGGGACTAGCAGATATCAAGAGACCCAGTACTTC. V and J are TRBV5-1 and TRBJ2-5; 9 bases align to TRBD2. With V trimmed by 4 bases and J by 2 bases, 9 bases remained unmatched. The germline V gene encodes CDR1 SGHRS and CDR2 YFSETQ. The CDR3 consists of 16 residues.

Only a few counts were recorded for this clone. The chain combines TRBV6-5 with TRBJ2-3, with a weak D call TRBD1 (5 bases). This CDR3 comprises 15 residues. With 0 bases removed from V and 1 base from J, the gap between germline ends came to 8 bases. Germline CDR1 MNHEY, CDR2 SVGAGI. The CDR3 DNA reads as TGTGCCAGCAGTTACTCGGGGCCCCGCACAGATACGCAGTATTTT. Translated: CASSYSGPRTDTQYF.

This clone was counted only a few times. This sequence joins TRBV29-1 and TRBJ2-7; 13 bases are a match to TRBD2. The CDR3 is made up of 16 amino acids. The germline CDR1 and CDR2 sequences are SQVTM and ANQGSEA. Trimming took 4 bases from V and 6 from J; bases not matched to a gene: 12. The CDR3 DNA is TGCAGCGTTGGAAAGGGGTCCGGGACTAGCGGGGTCGAGCAGTACTTC. Encoded protein: CSVGKGSGTSGVEQYF.

This clone was seen more than once but under ten times. The genes are TRBV5-6 and TRBJ2-5; D is possibly TRBD1 (6 bases). V was clipped by 3 bases and J by 2 bases, with 11 bases between them. The CDR3 covers 14 residues. Germline assignment: CDR1 SGHDT and CDR2 YYEEEE. CDR3 loop: CASSSTGGQETQYF. For the CDR3, the DNA is TGTGCCAGCAGCTCGACAGGTGGACAAGAGACCCAGTACTTC.

This clone has only a few counts. This chain joins TRBV7-2 and TRBJ1-1; TRBD1 matches at 8 bases. This CDR3 comprises 12 residues. Germline V lookup: CDR1 SGHTA, CDR2 FQGNSA. The ends lost 4 bases at V and 8 bases at J; junction bases unmatched: 3. CDR3 sequence: CASSSRTGEAFF. The DNA for the CDR3 is TGTGCCAGCAGCTCACGGACAGGGGAAGCTTTCTTT. The full variable domain, with the rest looked up from reference TRBV7-2 and TRBJ1-1, is GAGVSQSPSNKVTEKGKDVELRCDPISGHTALYWYRQSLGQGLEFLIYFQGNSAPDKSGLPSDRFSAERTGGSVSTLTIQRTQQEDSAVYLCASSSRTGEAFFGQGTRLTVV.

The chain employs TRBV7-2 and TRBJ2-7; maybe TRBD2 (5 bases). The germline gives CDR1 SGHTA, CDR2 FQGNSA. The CDR3 contains 12 residues. V lost 1 base and J lost 11, with 12 bases in between. The chain's CDR3 is CASSLVGSEEYF. The CDR3 bases are TGTGCCAGCAGCTTAGTGGGGAGTGAGGAGTACTTC.

This chain uses TRBV30 with TRBJ2-1; tentatively, D is TRBD2 (5 bases). Germline CDR1 and CDR2: GTSNPN and SVGIG (reference sequence). The CDR3 runs 16 residues. Trimming removed 3 bases at V and 2 bases at J, with 17 bases between. CDR3 sequence reads: CAWRQSPAEAYNEQFF. DNA of the CDR3: TGTGCCTGGAGACAGTCCCCAGCGGAGGCCTACAATGAGCAGTTCTTC. Drawing the rest from reference TRBV30 and TRBJ2-1, the complete variable domain is SQTIHQWPATLVQPVGSPLSLECTVEGTSNPNLYWYRQAAGRGLQLLFYSVGIGQISSEVPQNLSASRPQDRQFILSSKKLLLSDSGFYLCAWRQSPAEAYNEQFFGPGTRLTVL.

The chain recombines TRBV7-2 with TRBJ2-7; TRBD1 matches 8 bases. Germline CDR1 is SGHTA and CDR2 is FQGNSA. CDR3 length equals 15 residues. V lost 2 bases and J lost 2; bases outside the gene matches: 5. The CDR3: CASSLMGTGPYEQYF. The CDR3 bases are TGTGCCAGCAGCTTAATGGGGACAGGTCCCTACGAGCAGTACTTC.

This chain connects TRBV29-1 to TRBJ1-2; 12 positions agree with TRBD1. The CDR3 length is 16 residues. Germline CDR1 and CDR2: SQVTM and ANQGSEA. V shed 6 bases and J 6 bases; nucleotides not matched to a gene: 14. Here the CDR3 reads CSVAGTGGLTTHGYTF. CDR3 nucleotide sequence: TGCAGCGTCGCCGGGACAGGGGGCCTAACTACCCATGGCTACACCTTC. Using reference TRBV29-1 and TRBJ1-2 for the parts outside the CDR3, the full variable domain is SAVISQKPSRDICQRGTSLTIQCQVDSQVTMMFWYRQQPGQSLTLIATANQGSEATYESGFVIDKFPISRPNLTFSTLTVSNMSPEDSSIYLCSVAGTGGLTTHGYTFGSGTRLTVV.

The chain links TRBV18 to TRBJ1-5; D possibly corresponds to TRBD1 (6 bases). Trimming shortened V by 6 bases and J by 0 bases, and 12 bases separated the two germline ends. Germline CDR1 is KGHSH and CDR2 is LQKENI. The CDR3 extends over 15 amino acids. Here the CDR3 DNA reads TGTGCCAGCTCGACCGGGACACGTAGCAATCAGCCCCAGCATTTT. This codes for CASSTGTRSNQPQHF.

J is TRBJ1-3 and V is TRBV9; no clear D gene. Trimming removed 0 bases at V and 5 bases at J, with 9 bases between. CDR1 and CDR2 from the germline V gene are SGDLS and YYNGEE. This CDR3 is built from 14 residues. CDR3 DNA sequence: TGTGCCAGCAGCGTAGATGGTCAGAGAAACACCATATATTTT. Translating it yields CASSVDGQRNTIYF.

The V gene is TRBV6-5, the J gene TRBJ1-1; D might be TRBD1 (5 bases). The CDR3 has 13 residues. CDR1 and CDR2 from the germline V gene are MNHEY and SVGAGI. V was shortened by 7 bases and J by 12 bases, with 21 bases between the two germline ends. CDR3 sequence: CASTPDLGARSFF. CDR3 DNA: TGTGCCAGCACCCCCGATCTAGGGGCTCGGTCTTTCTTT.

The chain recombines TRBV7-2 with TRBJ2-3; D might be TRBD2 (5 bases). Per germline, CDR1 SGHTA and CDR2 FQGNSA. Deletions cut 5 bases from V and 11 bases from J, with 17 bases between. This CDR3 spans 13 amino acids. CDR3 protein: CASSHPGLARQYF. The CDR3 coding sequence is TGTGCCAGCAGCCACCCAGGACTTGCACGGCAGTATTTT.

A few counts support this clone. V usage is TRBV28 and J usage is TRBJ2-1; weak D call: TRBD2 (5 bases). The germline V gene encodes CDR1 MDHEN and CDR2 SYDVKM. CDR3 size: 13 residues. Trimming removed 5 bases from V and 8 bases from J, with 13 bases in between. The CDR3 nucleotides are TGTGCCAGCAGTCCGGGGTACGTCGATGAGCAGTTCTTC. Protein sequence: CASSPGYVDEQFF.